Sequencing of this T cell receptor (beta chain) was carried out in a study of T cells in Graves' hyperthyroidism and ophthalmopathy. Study information: Staff took peripheral blood when the initial diagnosis was made, before any treatment began.

The CDR3 extends over 18 amino acids. Germline V gene lookup returns CDR1 MNHNS and CDR2 SASEGT. Trimming removed 1 base from V and 5 bases from J; junction bases left unmatched: 6. Amplification of TCR beta CDR3 regions used RNA as the template. In the first-round RT-PCR of the TCR CDR3, the HTBI primer set was used. TCRdb fed the multiplex PCR reads into MiXCR, producing one record per CDR3 protein. The sample consists of 530,000 or so distinct CDR3 sequences, about a sixth of them appearing once. Study-level points and caveats: Ophthalmopathy could be told apart from stable hyperthyroidism with a 13 V-J model.

Not enrolled were patients with uncontrolled infection, other autoimmune disease, pregnancy or lactation. Diagnosis rested on symptoms, serum thyroxine and TRAb, thyroid ultrasound, and orbital computed tomography. This clonotype showed up many times. Its antigen is undetermined. The receptor comes from a woman aged 18-29 years with Graves' ophthalmopathy. Sequencing was performed on blood. The rearrangement joins TRBV6-1 to TRBJ2-2, with 14 nucleotides matching TRBD2. CDR3 sequence (DNA): TGTGCCAGCAGTGAAGTAGGGACTAGCGGGAGTAGGACCGGGGAGCTGTTTTTT. Its protein product is CASSEVGTSGSRTGELFF.